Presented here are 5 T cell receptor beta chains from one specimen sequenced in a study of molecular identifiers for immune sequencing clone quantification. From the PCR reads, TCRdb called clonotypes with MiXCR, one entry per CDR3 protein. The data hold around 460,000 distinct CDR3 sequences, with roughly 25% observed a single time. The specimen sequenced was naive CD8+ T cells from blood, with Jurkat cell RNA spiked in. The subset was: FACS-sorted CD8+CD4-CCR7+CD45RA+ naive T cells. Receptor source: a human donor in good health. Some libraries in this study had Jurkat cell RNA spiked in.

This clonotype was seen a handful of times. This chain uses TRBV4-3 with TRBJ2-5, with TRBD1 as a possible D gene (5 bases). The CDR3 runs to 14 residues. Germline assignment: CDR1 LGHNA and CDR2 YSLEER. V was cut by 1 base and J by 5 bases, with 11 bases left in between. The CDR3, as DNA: TGCGCCAGCAGCCAAGTAGGACACAGGGAGACCCAGTACTTC. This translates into CASSQVGHRETQYF.

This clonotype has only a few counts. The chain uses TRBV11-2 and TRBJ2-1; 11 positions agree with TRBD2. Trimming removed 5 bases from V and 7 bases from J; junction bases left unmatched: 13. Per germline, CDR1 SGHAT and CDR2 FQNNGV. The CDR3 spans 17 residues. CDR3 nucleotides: TGTGCCAGCAGCCGAACACATAGCGGGGGGGCCTTTAATGAGCAGTTCTTC. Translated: CASSRTHSGGAFNEQFF. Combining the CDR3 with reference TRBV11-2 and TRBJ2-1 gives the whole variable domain EAGVAQSPRYKIIEKRQSVAFWCNPISGHATLYWYQQILGQGPKLLIQFQNNGVVDDSQLPKDRFSAERLKGVDSTLKIQPAKLEDSAVYLCASSRTHSGGAFNEQFFGPGTRLTVL.

In nucleotides, the CDR3 is TGTGCCAGCAGCTTTGGGACAGGGGGCGCGGCAAACATTCAGTACTTC. It is translated as CASSFGTGGAANIQYF. V is TRBV7-9 and J is TRBJ2-4, with 12 bases matching TRBD1. CDR1 and CDR2 (germline): SEHNR, FQNEAQ (reference sequence). This CDR3 is built from 16 residues. The trim removed 3 bases at V and 6 bases at J, leaving 6 bases unmatched.

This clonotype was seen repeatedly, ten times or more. The CDR3 sequence is CSALNRGDTEAFF. CDR3 bases: TGCAGTGCTCTTAACAGAGGGGACACTGAAGCTTTCTTT. V usage is TRBV20-1 and J usage is TRBJ1-1; D is possibly TRBD1 (5 bases). Germline V gene lookup returns CDR1 DFQATT and CDR2 SNEGSKA (reference sequence). The germline V and J ends were trimmed by 5 bases and 3 bases, with 13 bases remaining between them. This CDR3 spans 13 amino acids.

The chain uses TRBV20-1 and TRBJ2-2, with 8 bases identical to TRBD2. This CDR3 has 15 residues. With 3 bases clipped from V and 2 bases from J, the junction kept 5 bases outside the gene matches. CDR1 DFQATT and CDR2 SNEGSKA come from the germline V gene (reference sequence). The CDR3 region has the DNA TGCAGTGCTAGGTCACTAGCGGTAAACACCGGGGAGCTGTTTTTT. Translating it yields CSARSLAVNTGELFF.